The present T cell receptor beta chain was sequenced within a study of blood T cell repertoires in COVID-19. Seattle-derived patients entered the study during active infection and were followed longitudinally. Sequencing was performed with immunoSEQ multiplex PCR; in TCRdb, only in-frame clones are kept and a portion is missing. The table lists about 97,000 clones, about 91% of them singletons. Sequencing used peripheral blood. The clonotype comes from a man in his fifties with COVID-19, enrolled during active disease.

Written as DNA, the CDR3 is TGCAGCGTTGTGGGCGGGACTGAAGCTTTCTTT. This encodes CSVVGGTEAFF. The chain couples TRBV29-1 to TRBJ1-1, with no clear D. The CDR3 length is 11 residues. The V end lost 4 bases, the J end lost 5 bases, and 8 bases lay between the germline ends. Germline V gene data show CDR1 as SQVTM and CDR2 as ANQGSEA.